A selection of T cell receptor beta chains follows, all from one sample in a study of T cell repertoires in ileal Crohn's disease. Only in-frame clones appear in the TCRdb table, and some are missing; sequencing was by immunoSEQ multiplex PCR. This sample has roughly 18,000 clones; less than 85% occur once, and the top ten carry under 13%. Sequenced input: ileal tissue. The origin of the receptors is an adult with Crohn's disease. Both conserved end residues are part of each CDR3. D genes are given only for firm matches.

v_call | d_call | cdr3_aa
TRBV9 | TRBD2 | CASSLGGGSSYEQYF
TRBV11-1 | NA | CASSLGRSGTRLDRETQYF
TRBV30 | NA | CAWSVDGRFYEQYF
TRBV11-1 | NA | CASSSMTTEAFF
TRBV29-1 | TRBD1 | CSVELGQGAIPYGYTF
TRBV7-9 | NA | CASSSPAPAENYGYTF
TRBV19 | TRBD1 | CASSAGTGAYEQYF
TRBV6-1 | TRBD1 | CASSIDRDNEKLFF
TRBV5-6 | TRBD2 | CASSFGTSYEQYF
TRBV6-5 | NA | CASSSTGGDYGYTF
TRBV4-3 | NA | CASSQGLQGFYEQYF
TRBV9 | NA | CASSVSQGLLGGYTF
TRBV5-4 | NA | CASSLLGGEQYF
TRBV27 | NA | CASSLNYRGDYGYTF
TRBV7-2 | NA | CASRLLGATQYF
TRBV7-6 | NA | CASSFQDRKYEQYF
TRBV6-4 | NA | CASSDSSGAYYGYTF
TRBV9 | TRBD1 | CASSVGDRGDEQFF
TRBV27 | NA | CASTYSGANVLTF
TRBV4-2 | NA | CASSHDPGSNQPQHF
TRBV19 | TRBD1 | CASSTGTVQPQHF
TRBV30 | NA | CAGGSPNTGELFF
TRBV4-3 | NA | CASSHGQGLDTGELFF
TRBV20-1 | NA | CGARAGVEQYF
TRBV5-1 | NA | CASSRGHPGSPLHF
TRBV19 | NA | CASSWRGGEAFF
TRBV7-9 | NA | CASSRVLEAFF
TRBV6-4 | TRBD1 | CATQRDRGTGELFF
TRBV7-7 | NA | CASSLFGASYEQYF
TRBV11-2 | TRBD2 | CASSGDLIAGIEQYF
TRBV5-1 | TRBD1 | CASSRTGGAGTEAFF
TRBV15 | TRBD1 | CATRPPGGSQPQHF
TRBV2 | TRBD1 | CASSGPRDRGPMNTEAFF
TRBV6-5 | TRBD1 | CASNDRGQSYEQYF
TRBV11-1 | NA | CASSPQRDGLNTEAFF
TRBV19 | TRBD1 | CASTPPGQGAIRQPQHF
TRBV9 | TRBD1 | CASSARQGGISGANVLTF
TRBV6-6 | NA | CASSYIPGTNEKLFF
TRBV18 | NA | CASSHSADRNTDTRYF
TRBV5-1 | NA | CASTPEGGLIENTEAFF
TRBV5-5 | TRBD1 | CASSLDRGYGYTF
TRBV7-7 | TRBD1 | CASSLGQGTGELFF
TRBV6-5 | TRBD1 | CASSKYRGLNTEAFF
TRBV7-8 | NA | CASSLRARPATNEKLFF
TRBV7-9 | TRBD2 | CASSSTGGAETQYF
TRBV7-2 | NA | CASSLAQGGFEQYF
TRBV6-5 | NA | CASSYSANQPQHF
TRBV18 | TRBD1 | CASSPLRSRQGITEAFF
TRBV2 | TRBD1 | CASTPGTGGFGYTF
TRBV19 | NA | CASSSTVNSNQPQHF
TRBV7-9 | NA | CASSPGPSSYEQYF
TRBV29-1 | NA | CSVVFGQGTYEQYF